This entry lists 32 T cell receptor beta chains sequenced from one sample in a study of a mutant IDH1 vaccine in newly diagnosed glioma. Time point: week 23, last vaccination. What each vaccine dose contained was 300 ug of mutant IDH1 20-mer peptide, accompanied by topical imiquimod. The protocol was immunoSEQ multiplex PCR, while the TCRdb copy is restricted to in-frame clones and leaves out a portion. Among 25,000 to 30,000 clones, roughly 80% were seen once, and the ten largest hold under 20%. Which antigens these TCRs recognize remains unknown. The starting material was PBMCs, obtained from a glioma patient whose treatment included an IDH1 peptide vaccine. The receptors shown here come from a woman in her thirties with glioma.

The chain joins TRBV7-9 to TRBJ1-6; D uncertain. Trimming removed 3 bases from V and 7 bases from J, with 7 bases in between. From germline, CDR1 is SEHNR and CDR2 FQNEAQ (reference sequence). The CDR3 consists of 13 residues. CDR3 region: CASSLSGNSPLHF. The CDR3 coding sequence is TGTGCCAGCAGCTTGTCAGGAAATTCACCCCTCCACTTT.

This chain connects TRBV7-9 to TRBJ2-5; D may be TRBD1 (6 bases). V lost 5 bases, J lost 2 bases, and 12 bases lay in between. The CDR3 is 14 amino acids. From germline, CDR1 is SEHNR and CDR2 FQNEAQ (reference sequence). CDR3 DNA sequence: TGTGCCAGCAGCCCCAGGGGTCCTCAAGAGACCCAGTACTTC. It encodes CASSPRGPQETQYF.

The chain uses TRBV6-6 and TRBJ1-2; D might be TRBD1 (5 bases). The V gene's germline CDR1 is MNHNY and CDR2 SVGAGI (reference sequence). With 4 bases removed from V and 3 bases from J, the gap between germline ends came to 9 bases. This CDR3 contains 13 residues. CDR3 in DNA: TGTGCCAGCAGTTTGGGGCCCTACTATGGCTACACCTTC. This gives the protein CASSLGPYYGYTF.

The gene calls are TRBV10-3 and TRBJ1-1, with TRBD1 matching 10 bases. The CDR3 has 15 amino acids. Germline values: CDR1 ENHRY, CDR2 SYGVKD. V was clipped by 3 bases and J by 4 bases; unmatched bases: 5. This CDR3 reads CAISDKDRGATEAFF. Here the CDR3 DNA reads TGTGCCATCAGTGACAAGGACAGGGGGGCCACTGAAGCTTTCTTT.

V is TRBV5-1 and J is TRBJ2-5; TRBD1 or TRBD2 may be the D gene (5 bases each). V lost 4 bases, J lost 4 bases, and 17 bases lay in between. Germline V gene lookup returns CDR1 SGHRS and CDR2 YFSETQ. The CDR3 contains 15 residues. CDR3 amino acids: CASSTSTGTGETQYF. The CDR3 nucleotides read TGCGCCAGCAGCACGAGCACGGGGACGGGAGAGACCCAGTACTTC.

By share, this clone counts as medium-sized. Other DNA sequences within the sample encode an identical CDR3. The chain has TRBV18 and TRBJ1-5; 9 bases align to TRBD1. The CDR3 loop spans 15 amino acids. V lost 3 bases and J lost 2; bases outside the gene matches: 2. Germline assignment: CDR1 KGHSH and CDR2 LQKENI. The CDR3 nucleotides read TGTGCCAGCTCACCGGACAGGGGTGGCAATCAGCCCCAGCATTTT. It specifies CASSPDRGGNQPQHF.

This clone was found once. V is TRBV6-5 and J is TRBJ1-1, with 7 bases fitting TRBD1. V lost 4 bases to trimming and J lost 3 bases; unmatched junction nucleotides: 8. Germline lookup yields CDR1 MNHEY and CDR2 SVGAGI. This CDR3 spans 15 amino acids. The CDR3 DNA is TGTGCCAGCAGTTCCTGGGGACAGCAGGACACTGAAGCTTTCTTT. Residues: CASSSWGQQDTEAFF.

The chain uses TRBV5-1 and TRBJ2-1; no reliable D call. The germline V and J ends were trimmed by 0 bases and 5 bases, with 3 bases remaining between them. Germline assignment: CDR1 SGHRS and CDR2 YFSETQ. The CDR3 runs to 12 residues. The CDR3 region is CASSLEDNEQFF. For the CDR3, the DNA is TGCGCCAGCAGCTTGGAGGACAATGAGCAGTTCTTC. Full variable domain (remainder filled in from reference TRBV5-1 and TRBJ2-1): KAGVTQTPRYLIKTRGQQVTLSCSPISGHRSVSWYQQTPGQGLQFLFEYFSETQRNKGNFPGRFSGRQFSNSRSEMNVSTLELGDSALYLCASSLEDNEQFFGPGTRLTVL.

The chain combines TRBV29-1 with TRBJ1-2; TRBD1 is a possible D gene (6 bases). V was pared by 7 bases and J by 2 bases, with 11 bases between. This CDR3 region has 12 residues. Germline V gene data show CDR1 as SQVTM and CDR2 as ANQGSEA. In DNA, the CDR3 is TGCAGCGCCCAAGGACAGAACTATGGCTACACCTTC. It is translated as CSAQGQNYGYTF.

The chain uses TRBV2 and TRBJ2-7, with D perhaps TRBD2 (6 bases). V dropped 4 bases and J dropped 5 bases, with 9 bases sitting between them. CDR1 is SNHLY and CDR2 is FYNNEI in the germline V gene. This CDR3 is built from 12 residues. The CDR3 region is CASSGGDHEQYF. Written as DNA, the CDR3 is TGTGCCAGCAGTGGGGGGGACCACGAGCAGTACTTC.

Here the CDR3 DNA reads TGTGCCAGCTCGCGACGAGGAGACACTGAAGCTTTCTTT. Its translation is CASSRRGDTEAFF. The chain uses TRBV18 and TRBJ1-1; no reliable D call. CDR1 and CDR2 from the germline V gene are KGHSH and LQKENI. V shed 6 bases and J shed 3 bases, with 11 bases lying between them. The CDR3 runs to 13 residues.

The chain has TRBV5-6 and TRBJ1-2, with a tentative D call TRBD1 (5 bases). Deletions cut 4 bases from V and 5 bases from J, with 18 bases between. Germline V gene lookup returns CDR1 SGHDT and CDR2 YYEEEE. The CDR3 sequence is 15 residues long. CDR3 loop: CASSPGDGKIYGYTF. CDR3 in DNA: TGTGCCAGCAGCCCTGGGGACGGAAAGATTTATGGCTACACCTTC.

The rearrangement uses TRBV5-8 and TRBJ2-3; D not resolved. Trimming took off 2 bases at V and 2 bases at J, with 0 bases between the two ends. The CDR3 contains 11 residues. The germline gives CDR1 SGHTS, CDR2 YDEGEE. CDR3 in amino acids: CASSFTDTQYF. The CDR3 DNA reads TGTGCCAGCAGCTTCACAGATACGCAGTATTTT.

This clone was detected a few times. V and J are TRBV6-6 and TRBJ1-2, with TRBD1 as a possible D gene (6 bases). V was trimmed by 4 bases and J by 3 bases, leaving 9 bases between them. This CDR3 region has 13 residues. The V gene's germline CDR1 is MNHNY and CDR2 SVGAGI (reference sequence). The DNA for the CDR3 is TGTGCCAGCAGTTCCACAGGGTACTATGGCTACACCTTC. Translated: CASSSTGYYGYTF.

This clone was counted only a few times. The rearrangement uses TRBV7-2 and TRBJ1-5; 8 bases fit TRBD1. With 3 bases clipped from V and 2 bases from J, the junction kept 3 bases outside the gene matches. The CDR3 loop spans 15 amino acids. Looked up from germline, CDR1 is SGHTA and CDR2 is FQGNSA. CDR3 DNA sequence: TGTGCCAGCAGCTTCACAGGGGGAGGCAATCAGCCCCAGCATTTT. It is translated as CASSFTGGGNQPQHF. Together with reference TRBV7-2 and TRBJ1-5, the CDR3 gives the full variable domain: GAGVSQSPSNKVTEKGKDVELRCDPISGHTALYWYRQSLGQGLEFLIYFQGNSAPDKSGLPSDRFSAERTGGSVSTLTIQRTQQEDSAVYLCASSFTGGGNQPQHFGDGTRLSIL.

Only a few counts were recorded for this clone. The chain combines TRBV7-8 with TRBJ2-5; 9 nucleotides agree with TRBD1. CDR3 size: 15 residues. V was pared by 5 bases and J by 4 bases, with 8 bases of the junction left unmatched. CDR1 is SGHVS, CDR2 FQNEAQ, per germline. In nucleotides, the CDR3 is TGTGCCAGCAGCCCGGGGACAGGGTGGACAGAGACCCAGTACTTC. Protein product: CASSPGTGWTETQYF.

The chain uses TRBV4-1 and TRBJ2-7; 9 bases match TRBD2. Germline trimming cut 1 base from V and 3 bases from J; bases unmatched to any gene: 13. CDR3 length equals 18 residues. The germline V gene encodes CDR1 MGHRA and CDR2 YSYEKL. CDR3 nucleotide sequence: TGCGCCAGCAGCCAAGGCCCCTCTGGGGGTAGCGGGGGCTACGAGCAGTACTTC. Encoded protein: CASSQGPSGGSGGYEQYF.

The V and J genes are TRBV6-5 and TRBJ2-7; 12 nucleotides agree with TRBD2. With 3 bases clipped from V and 3 bases from J, the junction kept 6 bases outside the gene matches. This CDR3 contains 16 residues. CDR1 and CDR2 (germline): MNHEY, SVGAGI. The CDR3 DNA is TGTGCCAGCAGTTATTTGGGACTAGCGGGCGTCTACGAGCAGTACTTC. Residues: CASSYLGLAGVYEQYF.

V and J are TRBV19 and TRBJ1-5; D possibly corresponds to TRBD1 (6 bases). V was cut by 3 bases and J by 6 bases, with 18 bases left in between. Germline CDR1 LNHDA, CDR2 SQIVND (reference sequence). CDR3 length equals 16 residues. CDR3 bases: TGTGCCAGTAGTATCGTGGGGGGCGGCCTGGGTCAGCCCCAGCATTTT. This gives the protein CASSIVGGGLGQPQHF. The full variable domain, rest sourced from reference TRBV19 and TRBJ1-5, is DGGITQSPKYLFRKEGQNVTLSCEQNLNHDAMYWYRQDPGQGLRLIYYSQIVNDFQKGDIAEGYSVSREKKESFPLTVTSAQKNPTAFYLCASSIVGGGLGQPQHFGDGTRLSIL.

This chain uses TRBV5-4 with TRBJ2-7; the D gene is possibly TRBD1 (6 bases). This CDR3 has 15 residues. V was pared by 0 bases and J by 3 bases, with 13 bases between. CDR1 and CDR2 from the germline V gene are SGHNT and YYREEE (reference sequence). CDR3 nucleotides: TGTGCCAGCAGCTTGGAGGTGGGGGCGGGCTACGAGCAGTACTTC. It is translated as CASSLEVGAGYEQYF.

The gene calls are TRBV12-2 and TRBJ2-7. TRBV12-2 is classified as a pseudogene. The CDR3 has 13 residues. The chain's CDR3 is CASPWGPGGEQYF. The CDR3 DNA is TGTGCAAGCCCCTGGGGCCCTGGGGGCGAGCAGTACTTC.

The chain carries TRBV18 and TRBJ1-5; perhaps TRBD1 as D (5 bases). The V gene's germline CDR1 is KGHSH and CDR2 LQKENI. The CDR3 runs 14 residues. V lost 2 bases to trimming and J lost 2 bases, with 7 bases between them. The CDR3 coding sequence is TGTGCCAGCTCACCAGCGGGGGGCAATCAGCCCCAGCATTTT. Translated, it gives CASSPAGGNQPQHF.

This chain connects TRBV6-1 to TRBJ2-6; D possibly corresponds to TRBD2 (6 bases). Germline CDR1 reads MNHNS; CDR2 reads SASEGT. There are 15 residues in the CDR3. V lost 5 bases, J lost 0 bases, and 8 bases lay in between. The CDR3 region is CASSSGSSGANVLTF. The DNA of the CDR3 is TGTGCCAGCAGTTCCGGGAGCTCTGGGGCCAACGTCCTGACTTTC.

The V gene is TRBV19, the J gene TRBJ2-5, with D perhaps matching TRBD1 or TRBD2 (5 bases each). V lost 6 bases, J lost 9 bases, and 26 bases lay in between. CDR1 and CDR2 (germline): LNHDA, SQIVND (reference sequence). This CDR3 spans 16 amino acids. Written as DNA, the CDR3 is TGTGCCAGTAGCACCGGAGGAGACAGTTTGAATATGGCCCAGTACTTC. Protein: CASSTGGDSLNMAQYF. Drawing the rest from reference TRBV19 and TRBJ2-5, the complete variable domain is DGGITQSPKYLFRKEGQNVTLSCEQNLNHDAMYWYRQDPGQGLRLIYYSQIVNDFQKGDIAEGYSVSREKKESFPLTVTSAQKNPTAFYLCASSTGGDSLNMAQYFGPGTRLLVL.

This clone was seen just once. This chain connects TRBV7-8 to TRBJ1-1; 8 nucleotides align to TRBD1. The V gene end was trimmed by 5 bases and the J gene end by 0 bases; junction bases not matched to a gene: 5. CDR3 length equals 15 residues. CDR1 is SGHVS and CDR2 is FQNEAQ in the germline V gene. The CDR3 here is CASSLQGAVNTEAFF. CDR3 nucleotides: TGTGCCAGCAGCCTCCAGGGGGCGGTGAACACTGAAGCTTTCTTT.

The chain links TRBV29-1 to TRBJ2-7; 7 positions match TRBD1. This CDR3 is 11 amino acids long. The J segment lost 6 bases and the V segment lost 4 bases, leaving 3 bases of the junction unmatched. From germline, CDR1 is SQVTM and CDR2 ANQGSEA. This chain's CDR3 is CSVGRTGEQYF. For the CDR3, the DNA is TGCAGCGTTGGTCGGACAGGCGAGCAGTACTTC.

This rearrangement joins TRBV9 to TRBJ2-7, with 10 bases that match TRBD2. Germline loops: CDR1 SGDLS, CDR2 YYNGEE. The ends lost 4 bases at V and 2 bases at J; junction bases unmatched: 6. The CDR3 sequence is 15 residues long. CDR3 in amino acids: CASSPYSGGAYEQYF. The CDR3 DNA follows: TGTGCCAGCAGCCCCTACAGCGGGGGGGCCTACGAGCAGTACTTC. Full variable domain (rest looked up from reference TRBV9 and TRBJ2-7): DSGVTQTPKHLITATGQRVTLRCSPRSGDLSVYWYQQSLDQGLQFLIQYYNGEERAKGNILERFSAQQFPDLHSELNLSSLELGDSALYFCASSPYSGGAYEQYFGPGTRLTVT.

This clone showed up just a few times. The chain couples TRBV5-1 to TRBJ1-2; D gene ambiguous. The V gene's germline CDR1 is SGHRS and CDR2 YFSETQ. This CDR3 comprises 12 residues. The V end lost 4 bases, the J end lost 8 bases, and 12 bases lay between the germline ends. CDR3 amino acids: CASSADGKGYTF. The CDR3, as DNA: TGCGCCAGCAGCGCGGACGGCAAGGGCTACACCTTC. Supplemented by reference TRBV5-1 and TRBJ1-2, the full variable domain reads KAGVTQTPRYLIKTRGQQVTLSCSPISGHRSVSWYQQTPGQGLQFLFEYFSETQRNKGNFPGRFSGRQFSNSRSEMNVSTLELGDSALYLCASSADGKGYTFGSGTRLTVV.

The rearrangement links TRBV6-1 to TRBJ1-2, with D possibly TRBD1 on 5 matching bases. V shed 1 base and J shed 4 bases, with 10 bases lying between them. Germline assignment: CDR1 MNHNS and CDR2 SASEGT. The CDR3 length is 14 residues. CDR3 sequence (DNA): TGTGCCAGCAGTGAAGGGGACGGAAGCTATGGCTACACCTTC. This gives the protein CASSEGDGSYGYTF.

The chain couples TRBV5-1 to TRBJ2-3; unclear D gene. The V and J ends lost 3 bases and 2 bases respectively, with 7 bases between them. This CDR3 has 13 amino acids. In germline, CDR1 is SGHRS, CDR2 YFSETQ. CDR3 protein: CASSSPTTDTQYF. The CDR3 DNA sequence: TGCGCCAGCAGCTCTCCGACCACAGATACGCAGTATTTT.

This rearrangement joins TRBV27 to TRBJ1-1, with D uncertain. The CDR3 spans 15 residues. Germline-derived CDR1 and CDR2 are MNHEY and SMNVEV (reference sequence). V lost 6 bases, J lost 3 bases, and 17 bases lay in between. The CDR3 DNA sequence: TGTGCCAGCAGCAAGATGTACCCCGTGGACACTGAAGCTTTCTTT. Protein: CASSKMYPVDTEAFF.

The gene calls are TRBV13 and TRBJ1-2; possibly TRBD1 for D (5 bases). Germline V gene lookup returns CDR1 PRHDT and CDR2 FYEKMQ (reference sequence). V lost 6 bases to trimming and J lost 0 bases, with 8 bases between them. The CDR3 is 13 amino acids. In DNA, the CDR3 is TGTGCCAGCAGTCCAGGGCCTAACTATGGCTACACCTTC. This translates into CASSPGPNYGYTF. Full variable domain (missing parts from reference TRBV13 and TRBJ1-2): AAGVIQSPRHLIKEKRETATLKCYPIPRHDTVYWYQQGPGQDPQFLISFYEKMQSDKGSIPDRFSAQQFSDYHSELNMSSLELGDSALYFCASSPGPNYGYTFGSGTRLTVV.